The clone carrying this T cell receptor (beta chain) came up many times. Its antigen is still unknown. This record comes from a study of T cell repertoires in cytomegalovirus infection. Findings and caveats of the study: There were carriers of CMV plus the relevant HLA, and cumulative public TCR beta family frequency identified them. Dominating the ex vivo response were HLA-C-restricted CMV-specific TCR beta clonotypes.

The CDR3 spans 17 residues. V was trimmed by 3 bases and J by 4 bases, leaving 22 bases between them. The V gene's germline CDR1 is SGHAT and CDR2 FQNNGV. In TCRdb, the reads were re-called with MiXCR into one record per CDR3 protein. This table has hundreds of thousands of distinct CDR3 sequences, over 7.5% appearing once. This TCR came from a human donor in good health (CMV status not recorded). Some clones in this sample may be carry-over from other donors' samples. Sequenced input: PBMCs. The chain uses TRBV11-2 and TRBJ2-7; TRBD2 might be the D (6 bases). For the CDR3, the DNA is TGTGCCAGCAGCTTCAGACCAACGGGAGCACCTACATACGAGCAGTACTTC. It translates to CASSFRPTGAPTYEQYF. Looking up the rest from reference TRBV11-2 and TRBJ2-7 gives the full variable domain: EAGVAQSPRYKIIEKRQSVAFWCNPISGHATLYWYQQILGQGPKLLIQFQNNGVVDDSQLPKDRFSAERLKGVDSTLKIQPAKLEDSAVYLCASSFRPTGAPTYEQYFGPGTRLTVT.